Presented here are 11 T cell receptor beta chains from one specimen sequenced in a study of blood T cell repertoires in COVID-19. Clones were sequenced by immunoSEQ multiplex PCR, and TCRdb holds only the in-frame ones, with some missing. The table shows 250,000 to 350,000 clones, with around 89% occurring only once. Sequencing input: peripheral blood. The receptors derive from a woman in her fifties or sixties with acute or convalescent COVID-19.

The CDR3 DNA sequence: TGTGCCAGCAGCCAGGGGGCGGGCTACGAGCAGTACTTC. Translation: CASSQGAGYEQYF. The chain recombines TRBV3-1 (or the pseudogene TRBV3-2) with TRBJ2-7, with D maybe TRBD1 (6 bases). V lost 3 bases and J 3 bases, leaving 9 bases between the germline ends. This CDR3 spans 13 amino acids. Germline loops: CDR1 LGHDT, CDR2 YNNKEL (reference sequence).

This chain uses TRBV25-1 with TRBJ1-6; a weak D match, TRBD1 (5 bases). V lost 1 base to trimming and J lost 9 bases, with 16 bases between them. The germline V gene encodes CDR1 MGHDK and CDR2 SYGVNS. CDR3 length: 16 residues. CDR3 sequence: CASSESERREGSPLHF. The CDR3 coding sequence is TGTGCCAGCAGTGAATCCGAGCGCAGGGAAGGTTCACCCCTCCACTTT.

V usage is TRBV7-9 and J usage is TRBJ1-2, with 8 positions matching TRBD1. This CDR3 spans 14 amino acids. CDR1 and CDR2 from the germline V gene are SEHNR and FQNEAQ (reference sequence). Trimming took 5 bases from V and 4 from J; bases not matched to a gene: 6. The CDR3 reads CASSASGGGYGYTF. The CDR3 bases are TGTGCCAGCAGCGCGTCAGGGGGCGGCTATGGCTACACCTTC.

V usage is TRBV2 and J usage is TRBJ2-5, with D possibly matching TRBD2 (7 bases). Trimming shortened V by 5 bases and J by 1 base, and 11 bases separated the two germline ends. Germline V gives CDR1 SNHLY, CDR2 FYNNEI. The CDR3 spans 14 residues. The CDR3 bases are TGTGCCAGCAGTTCACGGGGGGCCCAAGAGACCCAGTACTTC. Translated, it gives CASSSRGAQETQYF. Together with reference TRBV2 and TRBJ2-5, the CDR3 gives the full variable domain: EPEVTQTPSHQVTQMGQEVILRCVPISNHLYFYWYRQILGQKVEFLVSFYNNEISEKSEIFDDQFSVERPDGSNFTLKIRSTKLEDSAMYFCASSSRGAQETQYFGPGTRLLVL.

The CDR3 DNA sequence: TGCGCCAGCAGCTTCGGCGGGGTAGCGGGGGGGACCCAGTACTTC. Translation gives CASSFGGVAGGTQYF. The chain has TRBV5-1 and TRBJ2-5; TRBD2 aligns across 10 bases. The CDR3 has 15 residues. Germline-derived CDR1 and CDR2 are SGHRS and YFSETQ. Trimming removed 2 bases from V and 7 bases from J; junction bases left unmatched: 8.

This chain connects TRBV9 to TRBJ2-7; TRBD1 matches at 9 bases. The CDR3 sequence is 15 residues long. Germline loops: CDR1 SGDLS, CDR2 YYNGEE. The J segment lost 3 bases and the V segment lost 2 bases, leaving 6 bases of the junction unmatched. The CDR3 loop reads CASSVGRDRVYEQYF. DNA of the CDR3: TGTGCCAGCAGCGTTGGGCGGGACAGGGTCTACGAGCAGTACTTC.

The chain uses TRBV7-9 and TRBJ1-5; D is possibly TRBD1 (6 bases). Germline lookup yields CDR1 SEHNR and CDR2 FQNEAQ (reference sequence). V gave up 0 bases and J gave up 1 base, with 13 bases separating them. The length of the CDR3 is 17 residues. Written as DNA, the CDR3 is TGTGCCAGCAGCTTAGCGGCCGGGAGGGGGAGCAATCAGCCCCAGCATTTT. It translates to CASSLAAGRGSNQPQHF. Full variable domain (missing parts from reference TRBV7-9 and TRBJ1-5): DTGVSQNPRHKITKRGQNVTFRCDPISEHNRLYWYRQTLGQGPEFLTYFQNEAQLEKSRLLSDRFSAERPKGSFSTLEIQRTEQGDSAMYLCASSLAAGRGSNQPQHFGDGTRLSIL.

This sequence joins TRBV28 and TRBJ1-5; TRBD1 agrees at 8 bases. Trimming at V came to 6 bases and at J to 2 bases, leaving 3 bases not matched to a gene. CDR3 length: 14 amino acids. Germline CDR1 reads MDHEN; CDR2 reads SYDVKM. CDR3 loop: CASSQGAGNQPQHF. The CDR3 DNA reads TGTGCCAGCAGCCAGGGGGCCGGCAATCAGCCCCAGCATTTT.

This clone was observed a few times. The rearrangement joins TRBV3-1 (or the pseudogene TRBV3-2) to TRBJ1-1; 10 bases fit TRBD1. V lost 4 bases to trimming and J lost 0 bases; unmatched junction nucleotides: 11. Germline CDR1 LGHDT, CDR2 YNNKEL (reference sequence). The CDR3 covers 18 residues. The CDR3: CASSRTPGTGALNTEAFF. CDR3 coding DNA: TGTGCCAGCAGCCGGACTCCCGGGACAGGGGCGTTGAACACTGAAGCTTTCTTT.

The chain links TRBV5-6 to TRBJ2-1; 7 bases fit TRBD2. CDR1 SGHDT and CDR2 YYEEEE come from the germline V gene. The V segment lost 4 bases and the J segment 14 bases; nucleotides outside the gene matches: 9. This CDR3 has 12 amino acids. CDR3 nucleotide sequence: TGTGCCAGCAGCCGGGAGGTGGGCCTAAAGTTCTTC. The encoded protein is CASSREVGLKFF.

The chain couples TRBV18 to TRBJ2-5, with TRBD1 matching 9 bases. The CDR3 length is 18 residues. The germline gives CDR1 KGHSH, CDR2 LQKENI. V dropped 3 bases and J dropped 0; count of bases not matched to a gene: 11. CDR3 sequence: CASSPPNRGTGHQETQYF. The CDR3 region has the DNA TGTGCCAGCTCACCCCCTAATAGAGGGACAGGGCACCAAGAGACCCAGTACTTC.